This TCR beta chain stems from a study of early T cells in non-severe SARS-CoV-2 infection (dated by TCRdb to the early 2020s). Concerning the study at large: TCR sequencing used bulk RNA from unsorted whole blood, so alpha and beta chains could not be paired.

The method behind the library was 5' RACE. Sequenced on a NextSeq 500. In the TCR library protocol, unique molecular identifiers were attached to individual cDNA molecules to correct for PCR bias and sequencing error. TCR alpha and beta chains were both sequenced, and the abundances of alpha and beta sequences in each sample were closely correlated with each other. The study's processing was this. V gene, J gene and CDR3 annotation of TCR sequences was performed with Decombinator V4. TCRs were defined as expanded if a significant change between any two time points was detected under a Poisson model with p below 0.0001. TCR abundances were normalised to the total number of TCRs sequenced in each sample and reported as counts per million. MAIT TCRs were defined by TRAV1-2 paired with TRAJ12, TRAJ20 or TRAJ33, and iNKT TCRs by TRAV10 paired with TRAJ18. VDJdb, accessed 1 November 2021, was searched for CMV, EBV and SARS-CoV-2 annotated TCRs, with TCRs annotated for multiple antigens excluded. TCRdb reprocessed the public reads (quality trimming at Q25 with fastp, clone calling with MiXCR) and kept in-frame beta chains. Each CDR3 protein gets just one entry, which takes the most common genes and DNA from the rows behind it. The V and J calls follow TCRdb's processing rather than the paper's. This sample comprises 50,000 to 60,000 distinct CDR3 sequences, roughly 7.7% of them detected only once. Under 3.5% of the sample belongs to the ten largest clones.

This clonotype has more than one count but fewer than ten. The target of this receptor is not known. No clone much larger than this one lies a single base away; base qualities are absent. A case-control design nested within a healthcare worker cohort in London, UK, was used, with weekly nasopharyngeal swab PCR tests and blood sampling performed. Between 23 and 31 March 2020, the week of the UK lockdown, healthcare workers were enrolled and then followed up weekly for as long as 16 weeks. The CDR3 spans 16 residues, from the cysteine through the phenylalanine. Only the CDR3 part of the read is kept: 48 bases, read in frame from the first base. At the junction V is shortened by 3 bases and J by 1 base, with 13 bases in between. The germline V gene encodes CDR1 MGHRA and CDR2 YSYEKL. Points the paper makes about the study in general: VDJdb matching was skewed toward anti-spike CD8 responses, so virus-specific expansions were likely underestimated and private and CD4 specificities were missed.

Sequenced: whole blood. This chain is built from TRBV4-1 and TRBJ2-4, with a tentative D gene TRBD2 over 6 matching bases. The source is an adult who was a healthcare worker with PCR-confirmed SARS-CoV-2 infection or an uninfected control (not recorded which). The sequenced DNA: TGCGCCAGCAGCCAGGTGGTCGGAGGGGCCAAAAACATTCAGTACTTC. It translates as CASSQVVGGAKNIQYF.